By frequency in the sample, the clone carrying this T cell receptor beta chain is medium-sized. Its antigen is unidentified. V was clipped by 6 bases and J by 1 base; unmatched bases: 5. The CDR3 has 13 residues. Per germline, CDR1 SQVTM and CDR2 ANQGSEA. TCRdb reanalysed the 5' RACE reads using MiXCR and keeps one entry per CDR3 protein. The table shows 1,500 to 2,000 distinct CDR3 sequences, with more than 8.5% occurring only once. The sample belongs to a study of spatial heterogeneity in lung cancer. Overall study: Sequencing consistently turned up more beta-chain sequences than alpha-chain sequences.

The study, taken as a whole, reports: Mutation tallies in tumors tracked expanded intratumoral alpha and beta TCR counts.

Time point noted: sample taken at primary tumor resection. This TCR derives from a female donor with early-stage non-small cell lung cancer. Sequencing was performed on lung tumor tissue, taken at surgery. The chain recombines TRBV29-1 with TRBJ1-1, with TRBD1 matching over 7 bases. CDR3 region: CSVQGPRNTEAFF. The CDR3 DNA is TGCAGCGTACAGGGGCCCCGGAACACTGAAGCTTTCTTT.